This T cell receptor beta chain is from a study of tissue T cells after allogeneic stem cell transplantation. Germline trimming cut 0 bases from V and 7 bases from J; bases unmatched to any gene: 8. The CDR3 has 16 residues. From germline, CDR1 is KGHTA and CDR2 FRNEEI. Noted time point: mouse harvest day 14 after allogeneic transplant. Mouse grafts combined 10^7 T-cell-depleted bone marrow cells with 10^6 splenic CD5+ T cells. Mice had MHC-mismatched B6 into BALB/c GVHD, sampled day 7 or 14. The table came from immunoSEQ multiplex PCR; TCRdb's copy has only in-frame clones and leaves some out. The sample has 3,500 to 4,500 clones; 47% are singletons. Of note for this clone: The antigen is undetermined. Each gene name is a mouse one. The read finishes 1 residue shy of the CDR3 end, and the germline J gene is used to complete it.

Study-level findings and limits: Motif-based clustering found tissue-specific repertoire signatures shared across patients, though few clones were shared. Blood and spleen captured only part of the tissue TCR repertoire.

This sequence joins TRBV24 and TRBJ2-7; 11 bases agree with TRBD2. This TCR was recovered from a female BALB/c mouse given C57BL/6 T cells with graft-versus-host disease after an allogeneic hematopoietic cell transplant. Sequencing input: lymph node tissue. Incomplete CDR3 DNA: TGTGCCAGCAGTCTGTATCGACTGGGGGGGGCGAGGGAACAGTAC. Its protein is CASSLYRLGGAREQY. The entire CDR3 protein is CASSLYRLGGAREQYF.